This TCR beta chain was captured by sequencing in a study of blood T cell repertoires in COVID-19. Whole-study context: Material from acute and convalescent COVID-19 was sourced from the United States, Italy and Spain.

Germline V gene data show CDR1 as SGHRS and CDR2 as YFSETQ. CDR3 length equals 14 residues. V was clipped by 1 base and J by 4 bases, with 11 bases between them. In the original analysis: Reference gene primer amplification in the assay estimated nucleated cell counts. Clones were sequenced by immunoSEQ multiplex PCR, and TCRdb holds only the in-frame ones, with some missing. The V and J calls and the clone size are those of that table, but D and trimming were determined from the DNA. In the table there are about 120,000 clones, around 81% of which are singletons. The sequenced sample consisted of peripheral blood. The source is a man aged 60 to 75 with acute or convalescent COVID-19. J is TRBJ1-1 and V is TRBV5-1; a weak D match, TRBD1 (5 bases). CDR3 amino acids: CASSLQGLATEAFF. The DNA for the CDR3 is TGCGCCAGCAGCTTGCAGGGCTTGGCCACTGAAGCTTTCTTT.